The clone carrying this T cell receptor beta chain occurred once. These data belong to a study of OX40 agonist ivuxolimab in advanced cancers. Overall study: The patients received ivuxolimab by intravenous route every 2 weeks at 0.01 to 10 mg/kg. Cohort: around 79% men, mean age roughly 60, aged about 20 to 90.

The method was immunoSEQ multiplex PCR; TCRdb's version includes in-frame clones alone and lacks a portion of them. The data contain tens of thousands of clones, more than 85% of them singletons. Trimming pared 2 bases from V and 1 base from J, leaving 14 bases between. CDR3 length: 16 amino acids. Germline V gene data show CDR1 as LGHNA and CDR2 as YNFKEQ. The sequencing used CD4+ or CD8+ T cells sorted from blood, collected in a trial of the OX40 agonist ivuxolimab. This rearrangement joins TRBV4-2 to TRBJ1-2; tentatively, D is TRBD1 (6 bases). The receptor was derived from an adult with an advanced solid tumor such as melanoma, head and neck, liver or kidney cancer. The CDR3 nucleotides are TGTGCCAGCAGCCAACAACCCGGACAGAATAACTATGGCTACACCTTC. Its protein product is CASSQQPGQNNYGYTF.